Presented here are 3 T cell receptor beta chains from one specimen sequenced in a study of blood T cell repertoires in COVID-19 (dated by TCRdb to the early 2020s). Receptors were amplified or captured by the immunoSEQ multiplex PCR assay. Here the immuneACCESS table is served through TCRdb, limited to in-frame sequences with V and J called. Missing clones are a known gap in these copies; in checked studies unresolved V genes cover under half, and the rest lacks a known reason. The sample contains some 230,000 clones, 70% to 85% of them found a single time. The top ten hold about 15% of the sample. Sequenced: PBMCs or T cells enriched from blood (not recorded which). The receptors were gathered from a middle-aged man who had recovered from COVID-19.

This chain joins TRBV4-2 and TRBJ2-7; 7 bases are shared with TRBD2. V dropped 4 bases and J dropped 0; count of bases not matched to a gene: 15. Germline-derived CDR1 and CDR2 are LGHNA and YNFKEQ. The CDR3 contains 18 residues. The CDR3 sequence: CASSREAGSSGDSYEQYF. The CDR3 DNA is TGTGCCAGCAGCCGCGAGGCAGGGAGCAGCGGGGACTCCTACGAGCAGTACTTC.

This clone showed up just a few times. The chain couples TRBV27 to TRBJ2-7, with TRBD1 as a possible D gene (6 bases). CDR3 length equals 15 residues. V was cut by 1 base and J by 4 bases, with 14 bases left in between. The germline gives CDR1 MNHEY, CDR2 SMNVEV (reference sequence). CDR3 protein: CASSLFGRGRYEQYF. CDR3 in DNA: TGTGCCAGCAGTTTATTCGGCAGGGGTCGATACGAGCAGTACTTC.

V is TRBV2 and J is TRBJ1-1; 8 bases agree with TRBD1. Germline V gives CDR1 SNHLY, CDR2 FYNNEI. V lost 6 bases and J lost 6; bases outside the gene matches: 12. This CDR3 spans 15 amino acids. The CDR3 DNA sequence: TGTGCCAGCAGGGGACAGGCTAGGTATTCTTCTGAAGCTTTCTTT. This gives the protein CASRGQARYSSEAFF.